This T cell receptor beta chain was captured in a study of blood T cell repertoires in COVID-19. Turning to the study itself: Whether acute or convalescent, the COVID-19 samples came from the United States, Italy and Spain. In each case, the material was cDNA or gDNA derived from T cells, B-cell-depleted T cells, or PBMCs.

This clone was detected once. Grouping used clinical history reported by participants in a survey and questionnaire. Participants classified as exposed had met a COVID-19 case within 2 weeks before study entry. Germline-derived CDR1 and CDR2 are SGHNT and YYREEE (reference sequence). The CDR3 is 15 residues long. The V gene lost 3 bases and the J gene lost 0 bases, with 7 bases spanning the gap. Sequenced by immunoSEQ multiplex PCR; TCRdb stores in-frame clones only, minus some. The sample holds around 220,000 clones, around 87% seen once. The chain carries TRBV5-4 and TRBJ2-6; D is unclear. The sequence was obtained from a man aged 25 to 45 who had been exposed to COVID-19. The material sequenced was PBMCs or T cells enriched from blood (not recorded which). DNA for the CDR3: TGTGCCAGCAGCTCAAGCCACTCTGGGGCCAACGTCCTGACTTTC. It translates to CASSSSHSGANVLTF.